The 26 T cell receptor beta chains below come from one sample, sequenced in a study of T cell responses to AZD1222 COVID-19 vaccine. Sequencing used immunoSEQ multiplex PCR; TCRdb keeps in-frame clones, though not all of them. The table includes 70,000 to 95,000 clones, about nine tenths detected once. Sample: peripheral blood, taken on day 0 of MenACWY control vaccination. These receptors all come from an adult in good health.

J is TRBJ1-6 and V is TRBV19; D gene ambiguous. The CDR3 contains 13 residues. V shed 5 bases and J shed 9 bases, with 11 bases lying between them. Germline V gives CDR1 LNHDA, CDR2 SQIVND (reference sequence). The CDR3 DNA reads TGTGCCAGTAGTCTCTCCTCAGGTTCACCCCTCCACTTT. Encoded protein: CASSLSSGSPLHF.

The chain couples TRBV9 to TRBJ2-1, with TRBD2 matching over 10 bases. In germline, CDR1 is SGDLS, CDR2 YYNGEE. The CDR3 consists of 17 residues. V gave up 3 bases and J gave up 9 bases; unmatched junction bases: 15. DNA for the CDR3: TGTGCCAGCAGCGAGAAGTTACGAAGCGGGGGGGCAAGTGAGCAGTTCTTC. This sequence encodes CASSEKLRSGGASEQFF.

The gene calls are TRBV19 and TRBJ1-5; the match to TRBD1 covers 9 bases. This CDR3 comprises 14 residues. V trimming: 7 bases; J trimming: 4 bases; junction bases outside the gene matches: 5. Germline values: CDR1 LNHDA, CDR2 SQIVND (reference sequence). The CDR3 loop is CASKGQGKNQPQHF. CDR3 DNA sequence: TGTGCCAGTAAGGGACAGGGAAAAAATCAGCCCCAGCATTTT.

The V and J genes are TRBV4-3 and TRBJ2-5; no firm D call. CDR3 length: 15 amino acids. CDR1 and CDR2 (germline): LGHNA, YSLEER. Trimming took 0 bases from V and 2 from J, leaving 10 bases between them. The DNA of the CDR3 is TGCGCCAGCAGCCAAGATTGGCGGCAACAAGAGACCCAGTACTTC. Translated, it gives CASSQDWRQQETQYF.

The chain carries TRBV2 and TRBJ1-5; D gene ambiguous. The CDR3 extends over 15 amino acids. Germline lookup yields CDR1 SNHLY and CDR2 FYNNEI. Trimming cost V 1 base and J 1 base, with 8 bases left between them. The DNA for the CDR3 is TGTGCCAGCAGTGAAGGTCGAGTGAGCAATCAGCCCCAGCATTTT. As protein: CASSEGRVSNQPQHF.

This chain uses TRBV5-6 with TRBJ2-3, with D perhaps TRBD2 (7 bases). Germline V gives CDR1 SGHDT, CDR2 YYEEEE. This CDR3 has 12 residues. V was cut by 1 base and J by 10 bases, with 10 bases left in between. The CDR3 coding sequence is TGTGCCAGCAGCTTGTCCGGGGGGCCGCAGTATTTT. It translates to CASSLSGGPQYF.

The V gene is TRBV3-1 (or the pseudogene TRBV3-2), the J gene TRBJ1-1, with TRBD1 matching over 7 bases. Germline V gene data show CDR1 as LGHDT and CDR2 as YNNKEL (reference sequence). V was clipped by 5 bases and J by 6 bases; unmatched bases: 9. The CDR3 length is 14 residues. The CDR3 is CASSKGQAGPEAFF. The CDR3 region has the DNA TGTGCCAGCAGCAAAGGACAGGCGGGGCCTGAAGCTTTCTTT.

V and J are TRBV7-3 and TRBJ2-3; D gene ambiguous. Germline CDR1 is SGHTA and CDR2 is FQGTGA. Trimming pared 5 bases from V and 0 bases from J, leaving 12 bases between. The CDR3 is 15 amino acids. CDR3 nucleotide sequence: TGTGCCAGCAGCAGTTGGGGTGCAAGCACAGATACGCAGTATTTT. This gives the protein CASSSWGASTDTQYF.

The chain links TRBV7-3 to TRBJ2-1; 12 bases line up with TRBD2. The germline V gene has CDR1 SGHTA and CDR2 FQGTGA. The V segment lost 3 bases and the J segment 4 bases; nucleotides outside the gene matches: 1. The CDR3 loop spans 15 amino acids. The CDR3 nucleotides are TGTGCCAGCAGCTTTGGGACTAGCGGGTACAATGAGCAGTTCTTC. It is translated as CASSFGTSGYNEQFF.

The rearrangement uses TRBV23-1 and TRBJ1-4; maybe TRBD1 (5 bases). Being an ORF, TRBV23-1 has a function that is uncertain. This CDR3 is built from 12 residues. With 3 bases removed from V and 7 bases from J, the gap between germline ends came to 6 bases. The CDR3 coding sequence is TGCGCCAGCAGTCACGGGACTGAAAAACTGTTTTTT. Residues: CASSHGTEKLFF.

The rearrangement uses TRBV14 and TRBJ2-3; 7 bases are shared with TRBD1. This CDR3 is 13 amino acids long. Looked up from germline, CDR1 is SGHDN and CDR2 is FVKESK. The J segment lost 7 bases and the V segment lost 4 bases, leaving 5 bases of the junction unmatched. DNA for the CDR3: TGTGCCAGCAGCCGAGGGGGCAAGTATACGCAGTATTTT. Translating it yields CASSRGGKYTQYF.

This sequence joins TRBV6-1 and TRBJ1-5; D is uncertain. Per germline, CDR1 MNHNS and CDR2 SASEGT. V was trimmed by 2 bases and J by 4 bases, leaving 9 bases between them. The CDR3 sequence is 14 residues long. CDR3 protein: CASSELSLNQPQHF. DNA for the CDR3: TGTGCCAGCAGTGAATTGTCTTTGAATCAGCCCCAGCATTTT.

This chain links TRBV19 with TRBJ2-5; 9 bases match TRBD2. CDR1 and CDR2 from the germline V gene are LNHDA and SQIVND (reference sequence). The CDR3 is 17 amino acids. J was trimmed by 2 bases and V by 4 bases; bases with no gene match: 11. The CDR3 reads CASSKRYGLARQETQYF. As DNA, the CDR3 is TGTGCCAGTAGTAAACGGTATGGACTAGCGCGACAAGAGACCCAGTACTTC.

The chain has TRBV7-9 and TRBJ1-2; D perhaps matches TRBD1 (6 bases). The CDR3 loop spans 14 amino acids. CDR1 is SEHNR and CDR2 is FQNEAQ in the germline V gene (reference sequence). V shed 2 bases and J shed 3 bases, with 10 bases lying between them. In DNA, the CDR3 is TGTGCCAGCAGCTTATCGGGGGCTTACTATGGCTACACCTTC. Translation gives CASSLSGAYYGYTF. The variable domain in full, with the rest retrieved from reference TRBV7-9 and TRBJ1-2, is DTGVSQNPRHKITKRGQNVTFRCDPISEHNRLYWYRQTLGQGPEFLTYFQNEAQLEKSRLLSDRFSAERPKGSFSTLEIQRTEQGDSAMYLCASSLSGAYYGYTFGSGTRLTVV.

The rearrangement uses TRBV6-5 and TRBJ1-5; unclear D gene. Germline V CDR1 and CDR2: MNHEY, SVGAGI. V lost 0 bases and J 6 bases, leaving 9 bases between the germline ends. The CDR3 is 14 residues long. The CDR3 region is CASSYSESGQPQHF. In nucleotides, the CDR3 is TGTGCCAGCAGTTACTCGGAGAGTGGTCAGCCCCAGCATTTT.

The chain joins TRBV9 to TRBJ2-3; 8 positions match TRBD2. After removal of 0 bases from V and 2 bases from J, the junction contained 5 bases not matched to a gene. The CDR3 has 16 residues. Germline assignment: CDR1 SGDLS and CDR2 YYNGEE. CDR3 region: CASSVAGGLLTDTQYF. For the CDR3, the DNA is TGTGCCAGCAGCGTAGCGGGGGGGCTCCTCACAGATACGCAGTATTTT.

The chain employs TRBV5-1 and TRBJ1-2, with 7 bases fitting TRBD1. CDR1 and CDR2 from the germline V gene are SGHRS and YFSETQ. The junction had 8 bases not matched to a gene; V was cut back by 2 bases and J by 4 bases. The length of the CDR3 is 15 residues. CDR3 coding DNA: TGCGCCAGCAGCTTAGATCAGGGGGTAGGCTATGGCTACACCTTC. It codes for CASSLDQGVGYGYTF.

This rearrangement joins TRBV7-9 to TRBJ1-6; 9 bases fit TRBD1. J lost 9 bases, V lost 4 bases, and 10 bases had no gene match. This CDR3 is 16 amino acids long. Looked up from germline, CDR1 is SEHNR and CDR2 is FQNEAQ (reference sequence). The CDR3 loop reads CASSSTTDRGRSPLHF. CDR3 DNA sequence: TGTGCCAGCAGCTCAACCACGGACAGGGGCCGTTCACCCCTCCACTTT.

The rearrangement links TRBV30 to TRBJ1-4, with 8 bases identical to TRBD1. Per germline, CDR1 GTSNPN and CDR2 SVGIG (reference sequence). The CDR3 runs 13 residues. The CDR3 reads CAHGQGPHEKLFF. DNA for the CDR3: TGTGCTCATGGACAGGGCCCTCATGAAAAACTGTTTTTT.

V is TRBV2 and J is TRBJ2-2; no firm D call. CDR1 and CDR2 (germline): SNHLY, FYNNEI. The V and J ends lost 7 bases and 7 bases respectively, with 7 bases between them. The CDR3 sequence is 11 residues long. This chain's CDR3 is CASTGSGELFF. CDR3 bases: TGTGCCAGCACTGGTAGCGGGGAGCTGTTTTTT.

The chain links TRBV2 to TRBJ1-6; maybe TRBD1 (5 bases). The ends were cut back, 10 bases at V and 0 bases at J, with 13 bases in the middle. The V gene's germline CDR1 is SNHLY and CDR2 FYNNEI. The CDR3 consists of 15 residues. This chain's CDR3 is CANRDGASYNSPLHF. CDR3 nucleotides: TGTGCCAATCGGGACGGGGCCTCCTATAATTCACCCCTCCACTTT.

A single count supports this clone. This chain joins TRBV10-2 and TRBJ1-1; 7 positions agree with TRBD1. J was trimmed by 3 bases and V by 3 bases; bases with no gene match: 7. The CDR3 is 15 amino acids. In germline, CDR1 is WSHSY, CDR2 SAAADI. The DNA for the CDR3 is TGCGCCAGCAGTGAACAGACAGGGAGGCACACTGAAGCTTTCTTT. Translated, it gives CASSEQTGRHTEAFF.

The rearrangement links TRBV11-3 to TRBJ1-1; no clear D gene. The CDR3 is 14 residues long. CDR1 SGHNT and CDR2 YENEEA come from the germline V gene. Between the trimmed V and J ends, which lost 5 bases and 1 base, there was a span of 11 bases. DNA for the CDR3: TGTGCCAGCAGCCCTAGGTCTGGGAACACTGAAGCTTTCTTT. It specifies CASSPRSGNTEAFF.

This chain joins TRBV30 and TRBJ1-5; D possibly corresponds to TRBD1 (5 bases). CDR3 length: 19 amino acids. Germline lookup yields CDR1 GTSNPN and CDR2 SVGIG (reference sequence). Trimming pared 3 bases from V and 4 bases from J, leaving 28 bases between. The CDR3 DNA is TGTGCCTGGAGGGAAAAACCTCCCAGGGAATTCTACCAGAATCAGCCCCAGCATTTT. As protein: CAWREKPPREFYQNQPQHF.

The chain recombines TRBV5-1 with TRBJ1-6; 10 bases map to TRBD1. This CDR3 spans 15 amino acids. The V segment lost 2 bases and the J segment 8 bases; nucleotides outside the gene matches: 4. Germline values: CDR1 SGHRS, CDR2 YFSETQ. The CDR3 sequence is CASSFRTGGDSPLHF. The CDR3 nucleotides read TGCGCCAGCAGCTTTAGGACAGGGGGGGATTCACCCCTCCACTTT.

J is TRBJ1-4 and V is TRBV9; TRBD1 matches 7 bases. Unmatched junction bases numbered 9, after V lost 4 bases and J lost 0 bases. Germline-derived CDR1 and CDR2 are SGDLS and YYNGEE. The CDR3 runs to 17 residues. The CDR3 DNA reads as TGTGCCAGCAGCATCGGGGGGACAGTGGCAACTAATGAAAAACTGTTTTTT. It is translated as CASSIGGTVATNEKLFF.